This is a list of T cell receptor beta chains from one sample in a study of shared clonotypes between healthy human individuals. TCRdb's table, derived via immunoSEQ multiplex PCR, lists solely in-frame clones and lacks some. The data show around 1.9 million clones, roughly 95% seen once. The sample comprised naive CD8+ T cells from PBMCs. The source of these receptors is a man aged 18-30 years in good health. Some clones in this sample may be carry-over from other donors' samples. CDR3s include the opening cysteine and the closing phenylalanine or tryptophan. D genes are given only for firm matches. The size field is filled for only some rows; it gives once, few, many or a size class.

abundance: -; len: 17; j_gene: TRBJ2-2; d_gene: -; v_gene: TRBV7-9; CDR3nt: TGTGCCAGCAGCTTACGGCCAGGGGCGTTGGCGACCGGGGAGCTGTTTTTT; CDR3aa: CASSLRPGALATGELFF
abundance: -; len: 13; j_gene: TRBJ1-1; d_gene: -; v_gene: TRBV19; CDR3nt: TGTGCCAGTGTCCCTGGGGGTAACACTGAAGCTTTCTTT; CDR3aa: CASVPGGNTEAFF
abundance: -; len: 14; j_gene: TRBJ2-1; d_gene: TRBD2; v_gene: TRBV6-1; CDR3nt: TGTGCCAGCAGGCGGACTAGCGGAGACAATGAGCAGTTCTTC; CDR3aa: CASRRTSGDNEQFF
abundance: -; len: 14; j_gene: TRBJ1-2; d_gene: -; v_gene: TRBV4-1; CDR3nt: TGCGCCAGCAGCCAAGTAGGGGACCGCTATGGCTACACCTTC; CDR3aa: CASSQVGDRYGYTF
abundance: -; len: 11; j_gene: TRBJ1-2; d_gene: TRBD1; v_gene: TRBV19; CDR3nt: TGTGCCAGCACAGGGGACTATGGCTACACCTTC; CDR3aa: CASTGDYGYTF
abundance: -; len: 16; j_gene: TRBJ2-1; d_gene: TRBD2; v_gene: TRBV27; CDR3nt: TGTGCCAGCAGTTTAACGGGACTAGCGGGAGTCAATGAGCAGTTCTTC; CDR3aa: CASSLTGLAGVNEQFF
abundance: -; len: 16; j_gene: TRBJ1-2; d_gene: -; v_gene: TRBV6-1; CDR3nt: TGTGCCAGCAGCGAAGACAGGAGTCCCTCCAGCTATGGCTACACCTTC; CDR3aa: CASSEDRSPSSYGYTF
abundance: once; len: 16; j_gene: TRBJ2-3; d_gene: TRBD2; v_gene: TRBV27; CDR3nt: TGTGCCAGCAGTTTAACCCTAGCGGGGCGCACAGATACGCAGTATTTT; CDR3aa: CASSLTLAGRTDTQYF
abundance: -; len: 15; j_gene: TRBJ2-1; d_gene: TRBD2; v_gene: TRBV13; CDR3nt: TGTGCCAGCGAAATACTAGCGGGAGGGTACAATGAGCAGTTCTTC; CDR3aa: CASEILAGGYNEQFF
abundance: -; len: 14; j_gene: TRBJ2-7; d_gene: TRBD1; v_gene: TRBV5-1; CDR3nt: TGCGCCAGCAGCTTGGACAGGGGTTACTACGAGCAGTACTTC; CDR3aa: CASSLDRGYYEQYF
abundance: -; len: 15; j_gene: TRBJ2-5; d_gene: -; v_gene: TRBV28; CDR3nt: TGTGCCAGCAGTTTCCCAGGGACGATTGCAGAGACCCAGTACTTC; CDR3aa: CASSFPGTIAETQYF
abundance: -; len: 17; j_gene: TRBJ2-3; d_gene: -; v_gene: TRBV5-1; CDR3nt: TGCGCCAGCAGTTACTCCTGGGGTCCAGAGGATCCAGATACGCAGTATTTT; CDR3aa: CASSYSWGPEDPDTQYF
abundance: -; len: 16; j_gene: TRBJ2-5; d_gene: TRBD1; v_gene: TRBV7-9; CDR3nt: TGTGCCAGCAGCGGTTGGACAGGGGGTATTGGAGAGACCCAGTACTTC; CDR3aa: CASSGWTGGIGETQYF
abundance: -; len: 16; j_gene: TRBJ2-2; d_gene: -; v_gene: TRBV7-3; CDR3nt: TGTGCCAGCAGCTATTTGGGCGGGGTGAACACCGGGGAGCTGTTTTTT; CDR3aa: CASSYLGGVNTGELFF
abundance: -; len: 14; j_gene: TRBJ2-2; d_gene: TRBD1; v_gene: TRBV9; CDR3nt: TGTGCCAGCAGCGTTCGCCAGGGGGCGGGGGAGCTGTTTTTT; CDR3aa: CASSVRQGAGELFF
abundance: -; len: 13; j_gene: TRBJ2-2; d_gene: -; v_gene: TRBV7-9; CDR3nt: TGTGCCAGCAATGAGAAAAACACCGGGGAGCTGTTTTTT; CDR3aa: CASNEKNTGELFF
abundance: -; len: 13; j_gene: TRBJ2-5; d_gene: -; v_gene: TRBV6-5; CDR3nt: TGTGCCAGCAGTCGCAGTAACCAAGAGACCCAGTACTTC; CDR3aa: CASSRSNQETQYF
abundance: once; len: 16; j_gene: TRBJ2-5; d_gene: -; v_gene: TRBV7-9; CDR3nt: TGTGCCAGCAGCACTACCTGGACAGCAAAGGTAGAGACCCAGTACTTC; CDR3aa: CASSTTWTAKVETQYF
abundance: once; len: 19; j_gene: TRBJ2-3; d_gene: -; v_gene: TRBV28; CDR3nt: TGTGCCAGCAGTCCCTTCGGGTCTCCCCGGGGGCCTACACACGATACGCAGTATTTT; CDR3aa: CASSPFGSPRGPTHDTQYF